Sequencing of this T cell receptor (beta chain) was carried out in a study of cytomegalovirus exposure and HLA in healthy donors. The PCR was carried out with 60 Vbeta primers and 13 Jbeta primers. The repertoire was sequenced with immunoSEQ multiplex PCR; TCRdb's copy has only in-frame clones and lacks some. The sample has roughly 100,000 clones, about 70% seen once. This clone occurred once. The CDR3 sequence is 14 residues long. From germline, CDR1 is SEHNR and CDR2 FQNEAQ (reference sequence). Between the trimmed V and J ends, which lost 5 bases and 2 bases, there was a span of 12 bases. The sequenced material came from PBMCs. This sequence joins TRBV7-9 and TRBJ2-5; D might be TRBD1 (6 bases). This TCR derives from a female donor in good health and CMV-seronegative. CDR3 sequence: CASSTTGLQETQYF. CDR3 DNA: TGTGCCAGCAGCACTACAGGGCTTCAAGAGACCCAGTACTTC.